This T cell receptor beta chain was identified in a study of T cell responses to AZD1222 COVID-19 vaccine. Study-wide findings and caveats: Baseline seropositivity characterized only six AZD1222 recipients. Regions 160-218 and 743-854 dominated among vaccine-associated CD4 TCRs spanning spike.

This clone is a singleton in its sample. Its antigen is as yet unknown. The CDR3 is made up of 13 amino acids. V was cut by 0 bases and J by 5 bases, with 7 bases left in between. The germline gives CDR1 LNHNV, CDR2 YYDKDF (reference sequence). Clones were read by immunoSEQ multiplex PCR, and TCRdb kept only the in-frame ones, dropping some. The repertoire holds 74,000 or so clones, with 80% to 90% as singletons. The clonotype originates from an adult in good health. This material consisted of peripheral blood, taken on day 0 of AZD1222 vaccination. The V gene is TRBV15, the J gene TRBJ2-5; D not certain. The CDR3 bases are TGTGCCACCAGCAGAGATCGAAGGGAGACCCAGTACTTC. Residues: CATSRDRRETQYF.